Listed here is a single TCR beta chain. The target antigen is unknown. This sample was taken from a study of T cells in women clearing cervical HPV infection. About the research overall: Case blood was drawn a median about 23 weeks after lesion detection.

Overall study findings and caveats: Richness differences could reflect unmeasured T-cell content per sample.

Clones were read by immunoSEQ multiplex PCR, and TCRdb kept only the in-frame ones, dropping some. This table lists 30,000 to 35,000 clones. Material: blood buffy coat. The clonotype comes from a woman between 18 and 69 years old with a cervical HPV16 infection that either progressed to CIN3+ or cleared (not recorded which).

Incomplete CDR3 DNA: TGTGCCAGTAGTCCTTCAACTAATGAAAAA. Translating gives CASSPSTNEK. The complete CDR3 sequence is CASSPSTNEKLFF. The chain combines TRBV19 with TRBJ1-4, with unresolved D. The CDR3 is cut off 3 residues early in the read; its end comes from the germline J gene. Looked up from germline, CDR1 is LNHDA and CDR2 is SQIVND (reference sequence). There are 13 residues in the CDR3. Trimming removed 5 bases at V and 0 bases at J, with 4 bases between.